This T cell receptor beta chain was captured in a study of blood T cell repertoires in COVID-19. Study at large: Sources were T cells, B-cell-depleted T cells, or PBMCs; the material itself was cDNA or gDNA.

This CDR3 has 13 amino acids. Germline-derived CDR1 and CDR2 are SQVTM and ANQGSEA. Some clones are missing from TCRdb's copy, which holds only in-frame ones; the method was immunoSEQ multiplex PCR. This sample has 360,000 or so clones, with roughly 89% found just once. Sequencing input: peripheral blood. This receptor was taken from a woman in her sixties with COVID-19, enrolled during active disease. The rearrangement joins TRBV29-1 to TRBJ2-5, with 7 positions matching TRBD2. CDR3 amino acids: CSGRVGRGETQYF. As DNA, the CDR3 is TGCAGTGGACGGGTGGGGCGGGGGGAGACCCAGTACTTC.